A selection of T cell receptor beta chains follows, all from one sample in a study of T cell responses to AZD1222 COVID-19 vaccine. The repertoire was sequenced with immunoSEQ multiplex PCR; TCRdb's copy has only in-frame clones and lacks some. This table holds some 120,000 clones, more than 65% found once. The material sequenced was peripheral blood, taken 28 days after the second AZD1222 dose. The receptors were gathered from an adult who received the AZD1222 COVID-19 vaccine. Both conserved end residues are trimmed from each CDR3.

V gene	CDR3 length	J gene	CDR3 protein
TRBV7-2	11	TRBJ2-7	ASSFYVEGEQY
TRBV11-2	11	TRBJ2-3	ASSLAGTDTQY
TRBV7-2	12	TRBJ1-5	ASSPDRADQPQH
TRBV4-1	11	TRBJ2-3	ASSLRQEDTQY
TRBV6-2/TRBV6-3	11	TRBJ1-1	ASSLPGTLRAF
TRBV28	10	TRBJ2-7	ASSPLTYEQY
TRBV25-1	10	TRBJ2-3	ASSDGWDTQY
TRBV4-3	13	TRBJ1-4	ASSQEAGRNEKLF
TRBV10-1	10	TRBJ2-1	ASDATGNEQF
TRBV2	10	TRBJ2-7	ASSYRVYEQY
TRBV6-5	13	TRBJ1-5	ASSSTGTSNQPQH
TRBV29-1	10	TRBJ1-2	SVGEGNYGYT
TRBV7-3	14	TRBJ2-2	ASSLSHSVVVGELF
TRBV12-1	13	TRBJ2-5	ASSNFWGGEETQY
TRBV5-1	13	TRBJ1-6	ASSLDQGGTSPLH
TRBV6-5	13	TRBJ2-7	ASRLAWEDAYEQY